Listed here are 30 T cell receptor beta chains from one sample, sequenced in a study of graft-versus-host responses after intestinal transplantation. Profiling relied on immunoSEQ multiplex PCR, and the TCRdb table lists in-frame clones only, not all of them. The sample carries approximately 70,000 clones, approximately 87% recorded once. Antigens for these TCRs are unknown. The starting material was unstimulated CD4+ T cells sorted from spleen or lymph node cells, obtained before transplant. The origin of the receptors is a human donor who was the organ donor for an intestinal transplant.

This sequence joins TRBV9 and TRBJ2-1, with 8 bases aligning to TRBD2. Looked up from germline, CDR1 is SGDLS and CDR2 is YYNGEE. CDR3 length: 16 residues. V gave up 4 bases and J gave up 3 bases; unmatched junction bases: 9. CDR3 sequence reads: CASSTRAGAGYNEQFF. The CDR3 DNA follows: TGTGCCAGCAGCACACGAGCGGGGGCGGGCTACAATGAGCAGTTCTTC.

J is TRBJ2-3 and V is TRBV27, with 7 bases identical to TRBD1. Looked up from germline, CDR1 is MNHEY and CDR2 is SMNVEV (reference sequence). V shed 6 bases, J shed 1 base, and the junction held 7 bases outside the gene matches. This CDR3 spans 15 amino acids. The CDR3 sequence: CASSAKTGRTDTQYF. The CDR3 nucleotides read TGTGCCAGCAGCGCCAAGACAGGGCGCACAGATACGCAGTATTTT.

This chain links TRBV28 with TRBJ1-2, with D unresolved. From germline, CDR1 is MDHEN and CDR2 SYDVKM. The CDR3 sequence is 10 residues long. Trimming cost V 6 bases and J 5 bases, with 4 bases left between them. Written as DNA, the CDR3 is TGTGCCAGCAGCCTATATGGCTACACCTTC. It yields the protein CASSLYGYTF.

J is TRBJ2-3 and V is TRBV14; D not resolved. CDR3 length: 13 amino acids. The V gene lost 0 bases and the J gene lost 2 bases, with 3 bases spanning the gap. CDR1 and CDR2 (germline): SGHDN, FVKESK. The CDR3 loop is CASSQEYTDTQYF. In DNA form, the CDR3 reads TGTGCCAGCAGCCAAGAGTACACAGATACGCAGTATTTT.

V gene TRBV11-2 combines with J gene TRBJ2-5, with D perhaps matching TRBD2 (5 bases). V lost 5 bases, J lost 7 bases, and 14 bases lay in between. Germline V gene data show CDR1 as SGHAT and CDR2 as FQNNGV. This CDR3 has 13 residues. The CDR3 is CASSAMEGGTQYF. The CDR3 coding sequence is TGTGCCAGCAGCGCTATGGAAGGAGGGACCCAGTACTTC. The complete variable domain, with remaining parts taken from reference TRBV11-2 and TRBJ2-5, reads EAGVAQSPRYKIIEKRQSVAFWCNPISGHATLYWYQQILGQGPKLLIQFQNNGVVDDSQLPKDRFSAERLKGVDSTLKIQPAKLEDSAVYLCASSAMEGGTQYFGPGTRLLVL.

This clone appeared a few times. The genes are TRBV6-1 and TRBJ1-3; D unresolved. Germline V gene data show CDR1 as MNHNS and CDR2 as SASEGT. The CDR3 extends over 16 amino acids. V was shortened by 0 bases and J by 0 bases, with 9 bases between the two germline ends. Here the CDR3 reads CASSEASVYSGNTIYF. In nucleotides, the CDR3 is TGTGCCAGCAGTGAAGCTTCCGTTTACTCTGGAAACACCATATATTTT.

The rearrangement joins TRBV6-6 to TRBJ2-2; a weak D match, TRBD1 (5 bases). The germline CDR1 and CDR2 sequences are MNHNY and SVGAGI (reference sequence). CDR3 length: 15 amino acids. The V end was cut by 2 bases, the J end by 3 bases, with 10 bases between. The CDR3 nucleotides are TGTGCCAGCAGTTACGAAGGGGATCACACCGGGGAGCTGTTTTTT. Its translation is CASSYEGDHTGELFF.

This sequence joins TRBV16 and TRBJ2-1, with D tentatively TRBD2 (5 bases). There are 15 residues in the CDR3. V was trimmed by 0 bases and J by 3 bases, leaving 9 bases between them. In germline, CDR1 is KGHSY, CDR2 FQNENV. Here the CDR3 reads CASSQSGGLYNEQFF. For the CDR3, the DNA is TGTGCCAGCAGCCAATCTGGCGGGCTCTACAATGAGCAGTTCTTC.

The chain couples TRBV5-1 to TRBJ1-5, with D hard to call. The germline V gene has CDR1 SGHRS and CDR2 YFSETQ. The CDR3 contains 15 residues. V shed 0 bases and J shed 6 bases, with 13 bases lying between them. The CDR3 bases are TGCGCCAGCAGCTTGGGTACCACAGCGGGTCAGCCCCAGCATTTT. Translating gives CASSLGTTAGQPQHF.

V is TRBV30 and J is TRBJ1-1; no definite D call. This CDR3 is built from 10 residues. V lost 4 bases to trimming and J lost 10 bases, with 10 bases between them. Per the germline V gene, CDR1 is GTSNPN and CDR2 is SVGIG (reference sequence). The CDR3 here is CAWTRRVAFF. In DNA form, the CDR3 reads TGTGCCTGGACCCGCCGGGTAGCTTTCTTT.

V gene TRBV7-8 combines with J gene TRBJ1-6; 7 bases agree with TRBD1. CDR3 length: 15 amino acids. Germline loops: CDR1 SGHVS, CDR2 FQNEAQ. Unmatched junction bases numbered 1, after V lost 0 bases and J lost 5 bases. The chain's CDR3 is CASSLATGNNSPLHF. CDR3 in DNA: TGTGCCAGCAGCTTAGCGACAGGGAATAATTCACCCCTCCACTTT. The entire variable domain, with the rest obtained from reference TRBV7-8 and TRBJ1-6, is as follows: GAGVSQSPRYKVAKRGQDVALRCDPISGHVSLFWYQQALGQGPEFLTYFQNEAQLDKSGLPSDRFFAERPEGSVSTLKIQRTQQEDSAVYLCASSLATGNNSPLHFGNGTRLTVT.

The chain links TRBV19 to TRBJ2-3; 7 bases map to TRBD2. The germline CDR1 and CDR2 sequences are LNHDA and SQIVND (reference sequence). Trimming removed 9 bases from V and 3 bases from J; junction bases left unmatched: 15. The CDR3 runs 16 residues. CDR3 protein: CASGLVTRSGTDTQYF. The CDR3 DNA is TGTGCCAGCGGACTAGTGACTCGGTCTGGTACAGATACGCAGTATTTT.

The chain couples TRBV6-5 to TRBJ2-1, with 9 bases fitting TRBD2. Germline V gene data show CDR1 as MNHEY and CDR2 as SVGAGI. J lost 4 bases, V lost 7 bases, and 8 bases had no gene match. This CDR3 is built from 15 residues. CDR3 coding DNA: TGTGCCAGCACCCCCAGCGGGGGGCTATACAATGAGCAGTTCTTC. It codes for CASTPSGGLYNEQFF.

In DNA form, the CDR3 reads TGTGCCAGCTCACCACGATCTGGGGCCGAGAACGGCTACACCTTC. This sequence encodes CASSPRSGAENGYTF. This chain uses TRBV18 with TRBJ1-2; D might be TRBD1 (5 bases). The CDR3 has 15 amino acids. V was trimmed by 1 base and J by 8 bases, leaving 17 bases between them. The germline V gene encodes CDR1 KGHSH and CDR2 LQKENI.

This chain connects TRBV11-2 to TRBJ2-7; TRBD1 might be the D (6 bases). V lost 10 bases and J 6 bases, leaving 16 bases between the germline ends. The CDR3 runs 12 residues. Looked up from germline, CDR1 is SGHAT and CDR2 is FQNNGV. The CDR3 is CAIRRGEGEQYV. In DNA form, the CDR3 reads TGTGCCATACGCAGGGGAGAGGGCGAGCAGTACGTC.

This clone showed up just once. The CDR3 is CASSRALGGFSGNTIYF. DNA for the CDR3: TGTGCCAGCAGCCGAGCCCTCGGGGGGTTTTCTGGAAACACCATATATTTT. The chain is built from TRBV7-6 and TRBJ1-3; D might be TRBD1 (5 bases). Per the germline V gene, CDR1 is SGHVS and CDR2 is FNYEAQ. This CDR3 spans 17 amino acids. V lost 5 bases and J lost 1, with 18 bases in between.

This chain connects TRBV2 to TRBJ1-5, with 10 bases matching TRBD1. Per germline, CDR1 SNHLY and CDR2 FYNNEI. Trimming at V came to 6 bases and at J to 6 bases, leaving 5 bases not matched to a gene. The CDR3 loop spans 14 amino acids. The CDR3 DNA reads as TGTGCCAGCAGGGGGACAGGGGAAGGTCAGCCCCAGCATTTT. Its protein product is CASRGTGEGQPQHF. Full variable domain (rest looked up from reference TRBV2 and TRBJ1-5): EPEVTQTPSHQVTQMGQEVILRCVPISNHLYFYWYRQILGQKVEFLVSFYNNEISEKSEIFDDQFSVERPDGSNFTLKIRSTKLEDSAMYFCASRGTGEGQPQHFGDGTRLSIL.

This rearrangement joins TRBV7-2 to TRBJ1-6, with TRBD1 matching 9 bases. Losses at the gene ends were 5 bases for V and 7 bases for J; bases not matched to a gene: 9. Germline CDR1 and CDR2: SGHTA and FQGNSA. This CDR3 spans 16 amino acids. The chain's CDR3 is CASSLQGALSNSPLHF. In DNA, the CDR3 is TGTGCCAGCAGCCTACAGGGGGCACTGAGCAATTCACCCCTCCACTTT.

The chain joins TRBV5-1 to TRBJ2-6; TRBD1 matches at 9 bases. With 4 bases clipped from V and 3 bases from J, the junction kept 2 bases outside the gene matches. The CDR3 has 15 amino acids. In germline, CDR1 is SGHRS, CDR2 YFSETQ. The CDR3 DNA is TGCGCCAGCAGCAAGGGACAGGGTGGGGCCAACGTCCTGACTTTC. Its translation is CASSKGQGGANVLTF. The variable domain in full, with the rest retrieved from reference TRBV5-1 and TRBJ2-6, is KAGVTQTPRYLIKTRGQQVTLSCSPISGHRSVSWYQQTPGQGLQFLFEYFSETQRNKGNFPGRFSGRQFSNSRSEMNVSTLELGDSALYLCASSKGQGGANVLTFGAGSRLTVL.

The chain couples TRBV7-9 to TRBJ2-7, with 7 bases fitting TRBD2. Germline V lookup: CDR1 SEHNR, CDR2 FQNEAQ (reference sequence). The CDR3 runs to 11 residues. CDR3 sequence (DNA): TGTGCCAGCAGCTTAGAAGGGACTACAACCGTC. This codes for CASSLEGTTTV.

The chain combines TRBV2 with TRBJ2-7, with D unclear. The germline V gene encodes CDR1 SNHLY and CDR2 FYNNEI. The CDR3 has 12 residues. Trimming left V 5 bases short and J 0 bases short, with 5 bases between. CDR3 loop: CASSYSSYEQYV. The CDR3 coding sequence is TGTGCCAGCAGTTACAGCTCCTACGAGCAGTACGTC.

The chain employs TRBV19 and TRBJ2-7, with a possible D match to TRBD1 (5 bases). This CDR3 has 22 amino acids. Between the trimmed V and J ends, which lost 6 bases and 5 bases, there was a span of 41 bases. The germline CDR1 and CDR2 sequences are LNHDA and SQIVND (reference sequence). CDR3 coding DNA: TGTGCCAGTAGGGGGCCCCCCGCCCTTGGGTGTTGGAATTCACCGACTTATAACGAGCAGTACGTC. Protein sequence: CASRGPPALGCWNSPTYNEQYV.

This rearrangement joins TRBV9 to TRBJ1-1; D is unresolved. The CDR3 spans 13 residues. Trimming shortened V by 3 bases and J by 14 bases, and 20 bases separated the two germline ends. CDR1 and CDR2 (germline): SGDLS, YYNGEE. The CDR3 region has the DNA TGTGCCAGCAGCGCACCTAGGCGGCCGTTACCCTTCTTT. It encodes CASSAPRRPLPFF.

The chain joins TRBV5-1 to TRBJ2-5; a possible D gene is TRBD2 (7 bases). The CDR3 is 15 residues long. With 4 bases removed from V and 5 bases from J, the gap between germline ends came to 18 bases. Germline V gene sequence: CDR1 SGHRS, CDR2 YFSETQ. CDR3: CASSLMGGGEETQYF. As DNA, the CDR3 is TGCGCCAGCAGCCTGATGGGGGGGGGCGAGGAGACCCAGTACTTC.

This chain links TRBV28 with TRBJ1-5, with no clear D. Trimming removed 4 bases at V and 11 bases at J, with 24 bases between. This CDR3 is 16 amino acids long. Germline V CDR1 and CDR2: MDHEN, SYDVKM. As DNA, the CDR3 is TGTGCCAGCAGTTCCTATGCCACTCGGGGAGGGAGAGCCCAGCATTTT. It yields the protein CASSSYATRGGRAQHF.

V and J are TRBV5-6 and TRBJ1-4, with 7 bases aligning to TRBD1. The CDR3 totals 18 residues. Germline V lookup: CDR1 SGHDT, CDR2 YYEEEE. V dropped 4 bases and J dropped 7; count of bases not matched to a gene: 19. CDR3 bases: TGTGCCAGCAGCACGCTGACAGGGCCCGTAGGGGATTTTGAAAAACTGTTTTTT. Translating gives CASSTLTGPVGDFEKLFF.

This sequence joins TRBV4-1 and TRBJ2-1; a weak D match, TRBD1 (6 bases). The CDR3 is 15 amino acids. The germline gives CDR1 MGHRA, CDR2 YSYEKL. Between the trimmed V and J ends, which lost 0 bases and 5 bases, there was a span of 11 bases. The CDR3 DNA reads TGCGCCAGCAGCCAAGAAGGTGGGACAAACAATGAGCAGTTCTTC. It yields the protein CASSQEGGTNNEQFF.

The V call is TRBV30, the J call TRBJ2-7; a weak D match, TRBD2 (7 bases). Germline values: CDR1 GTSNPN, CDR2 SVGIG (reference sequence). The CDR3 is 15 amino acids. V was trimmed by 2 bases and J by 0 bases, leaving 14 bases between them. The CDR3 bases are TGTGCCTGGAGTCCGGGGGGCCTAATCTCCTACGAGCAGTACGTC. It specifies CAWSPGGLISYEQYV.

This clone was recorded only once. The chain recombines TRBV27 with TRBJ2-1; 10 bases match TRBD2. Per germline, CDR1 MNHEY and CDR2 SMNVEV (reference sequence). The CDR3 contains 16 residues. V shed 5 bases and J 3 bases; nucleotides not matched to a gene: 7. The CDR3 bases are TGTGCCAGCAGTCCCAGGACTAGCGGATTCTACAATGAGCAGTTCTTC. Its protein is CASSPRTSGFYNEQFF.

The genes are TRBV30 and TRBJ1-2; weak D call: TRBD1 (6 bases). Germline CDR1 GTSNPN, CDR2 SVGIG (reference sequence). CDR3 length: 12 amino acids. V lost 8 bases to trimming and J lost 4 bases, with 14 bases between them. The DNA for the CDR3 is TGTGCCGGATTACAGGGTATCTATGGCTACACCTTC. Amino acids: CAGLQGIYGYTF.